Listed below are T cell receptor beta chains from one sample, sequenced in a study of blood T cell repertoires in COVID-19. Sequencing used immunoSEQ multiplex PCR; TCRdb keeps in-frame clones, though not all of them. This table holds fewer than 200,000 clones, roughly 80% found once. The sample comprised PBMCs or T cells enriched from blood (not recorded which). All receptors come from a man aged 50-59 years who had recovered from COVID-19. CDR3s include the opening cysteine and the closing phenylalanine or tryptophan. Fields, in order: V gene, J gene, clone size, CDR3 protein. Not every row has a clone size; where given, it reads once, few, many or a size class.

V gene: TRBV7-2
J gene: TRBJ1-1
clone size: -
CDR3 protein: CASSSRPGETEAFF

V gene: TRBV3-1/TRBV3-2
J gene: TRBJ1-4
clone size: -
CDR3 protein: CASSFTGGEKLFF

V gene: TRBV10-3
J gene: TRBJ2-2
clone size: -
CDR3 protein: CAISTTWTSGGGRWGTGELFF

V gene: TRBV4-1
J gene: TRBJ1-2
clone size: -
CDR3 protein: CASSQVYASSGGNYGYTF

V gene: TRBV11-1
J gene: TRBJ2-5
clone size: -
CDR3 protein: CASSPLAKEETQYF

V gene: TRBV30
J gene: TRBJ2-5
clone size: few
CDR3 protein: CAWSVQVGGAQYF

V gene: TRBV7-9
J gene: TRBJ1-1
clone size: -
CDR3 protein: CASSTAGVTEAFF

V gene: TRBV4-3
J gene: TRBJ2-7
clone size: -
CDR3 protein: CASSQDGSGSDEQYF

V gene: TRBV24-1
J gene: TRBJ2-1
clone size: -
CDR3 protein: CATSDTLAGVLNEQFF

V gene: TRBV7-9
J gene: TRBJ1-4
clone size: -
CDR3 protein: CASRLSGTGGEKLFF

V gene: TRBV24-1
J gene: TRBJ2-3
clone size: -
CDR3 protein: CATSDGQGPQYF

V gene: TRBV6-2/TRBV6-3
J gene: TRBJ1-2
clone size: -
CDR3 protein: CASSYRGLGYGYTF

V gene: TRBV6-5
J gene: TRBJ1-1
clone size: -
CDR3 protein: CASRGGTSNTEAFF

V gene: TRBV7-6
J gene: TRBJ2-7
clone size: -
CDR3 protein: CASSSGTVYEQYF

V gene: TRBV19
J gene: TRBJ2-3
clone size: -
CDR3 protein: CASSIRGGRVQEDTQYF

V gene: TRBV6-6
J gene: TRBJ1-5
clone size: -
CDR3 protein: CASSPTPGGKGNQPQHF